The next 10 T cell receptor beta chains were all read from a single sample in a study of liver allograft versus peripheral blood T cells. Overall study context: Hepatic allograft T cell receptor repertoires were evaluated relative to those present in recipients' peripheral blood.

TCRdb used MiXCR to reprocess the reads, holding one entry per CDR3 protein. The sample shows approximately 6,600 distinct CDR3 sequences, roughly 17% of them seen only once. The receptors derive from a human patient who had a liver transplant. Some T cells may be the graft donor's.

In this sample, this clonotype is medium-sized. This rearrangement joins TRBV7-3 to TRBJ2-1; 12 nucleotides match TRBD2. CDR3 length: 15 residues. The germline V gene has CDR1 SGHTA and CDR2 FQGTGA. V trimming: 5 bases; J trimming: 9 bases; junction bases outside the gene matches: 8. The CDR3 spells CASSTGTSGFGEQFF. CDR3 bases: TGTGCCAGCAGCACCGGGACTAGCGGGTTCGGTGAGCAGTTCTTC.

By frequency in the sample, this clonotype is medium-sized (0.01 to 0.1%). The rearrangement links TRBV29-1 to TRBJ2-2, with D possibly being TRBD1 or TRBD2 (5 bases each). Germline CDR1 and CDR2: SQVTM and ANQGSEA. Deletions cut 1 base from V and 7 bases from J, with 13 bases between. The CDR3 is 14 amino acids. The CDR3 loop reads CSVEAWEQGGELFF. CDR3 coding DNA: TGCAGCGTTGAAGCTTGGGAGCAGGGCGGGGAGCTGTTTTTT.

The chain employs TRBV7-2 and TRBJ2-7; 9 bases agree with TRBD1. Trimming took 5 bases from V and 5 from J; bases not matched to a gene: 7. The CDR3 is 14 amino acids. Germline V lookup: CDR1 SGHTA, CDR2 FQGNSA. Written as DNA, the CDR3 is TGTGCCAGCAGCGGACGGACAGGGGACCACGAGCAGTACTTC. Translated: CASSGRTGDHEQYF.

This clonotype showed up many times. J is TRBJ1-1 and V is TRBV5-6; D not resolved. This CDR3 spans 12 amino acids. Per the germline V gene, CDR1 is SGHDT and CDR2 is YYEEEE. V was trimmed by 0 bases and J by 5 bases, leaving 5 bases between them. The CDR3 bases are TGTGCCAGCAGCTTGGAGGCGACTGAAGCTTTCTTT. This translates into CASSLEATEAFF.

Relative to its sample, this clonotype is medium-sized. The chain is built from TRBV29-1 and TRBJ1-2; D perhaps matches TRBD1 (6 bases). V was cut by 7 bases and J by 3 bases, with 12 bases left in between. The germline gives CDR1 SQVTM, CDR2 ANQGSEA. The CDR3 length is 12 residues. The CDR3 bases are TGCAGCGGTGGACAGTGGGACTATGGCTACACCTTC. Translation: CSGGQWDYGYTF.

This clonotype was counted a few times. This chain uses TRBV9 with TRBJ1-3, with 9 bases identical to TRBD1. The CDR3 runs to 19 residues. The V gene end was trimmed by 3 bases and the J gene end by 0 bases; junction bases not matched to a gene: 13. The germline V gene has CDR1 SGDLS and CDR2 YYNGEE. The CDR3 loop is CASSARGQGERSSGNTIYF. CDR3 DNA sequence: TGTGCCAGCAGCGCCAGGGGACAGGGCGAACGCAGCTCTGGAAACACCATATATTTT.

This clonotype is classed as medium-sized. This chain uses TRBV27 with TRBJ1-2, with D tentatively TRBD1 (5 bases). The CDR3 is 14 amino acids. CDR1 MNHEY and CDR2 SMNVEV come from the germline V gene (reference sequence). The ends were cut back, 8 bases at V and 7 bases at J, with 20 bases in the middle. The CDR3 reads CASADSAYSGGYTF. The CDR3 nucleotides are TGTGCCAGCGCCGACAGCGCTTATAGTGGTGGCTACACCTTC.

In its sample, this clonotype is medium-sized. For the CDR3, the DNA is TGTGCCAGTAGTATGGGGGGGAAGATTGAAAAACTGTTTTTT. Its protein product is CASSMGGKIEKLFF. The chain has TRBV19 and TRBJ1-4, with D perhaps TRBD1 (5 bases). The germline V gene has CDR1 LNHDA and CDR2 SQIVND (reference sequence). Trimming cost V 3 bases and J 7 bases, with 12 bases left between them. The CDR3 length is 14 residues.

This clonotype is medium-sized within its sample. CDR3 sequence (DNA): TGCAGCGTTGCTCGCTCCTACAATGAGCAGTTCTTC. Its protein product is CSVARSYNEQFF. The chain couples TRBV29-1 to TRBJ2-1; D gene unclear. Germline assignment: CDR1 SQVTM and CDR2 ANQGSEA. V was cut by 4 bases and J by 0 bases, with 4 bases left in between. This CDR3 comprises 12 residues.

The chain uses TRBV20-1 and TRBJ1-5; maybe TRBD1 (5 bases). CDR3 length: 16 residues. The V end lost 0 bases, the J end lost 0 bases, and 12 bases lay between the germline ends. CDR1 and CDR2 (germline): DFQATT, SNEGSKA (reference sequence). CDR3 coding DNA: TGCAGTGCTAGAGATTGGCAGGGAGATAGCAATCAGCCCCAGCATTTT. Encoded protein: CSARDWQGDSNQPQHF.